The subject of this entry is one T cell receptor (beta chain). Sequencing was performed with immunoSEQ multiplex PCR; in TCRdb, only in-frame clones are kept and a portion is missing. The sample shows approximately 32,000 clones, 80% to 90% of them seen only once. The sample belongs to a study of blood T cell repertoires in COVID-19. The V and J ends lost 3 bases and 7 bases respectively, with 22 bases between them. The germline CDR1 and CDR2 sequences are SNHLY and FYNNEI. There are 17 residues in the CDR3. Sample: peripheral blood. The TCR was taken from a woman between 65 and 79 years old with active COVID-19. This chain links TRBV2 with TRBJ1-5; a possible D gene is TRBD1 (6 bases). The CDR3 coding sequence is TGTGCCAGCAGTGAGGAAAGCGTATGGGGGCGCGGGCAGCCCCAGCATTTT. Translated, it gives CASSEESVWGRGQPQHF.